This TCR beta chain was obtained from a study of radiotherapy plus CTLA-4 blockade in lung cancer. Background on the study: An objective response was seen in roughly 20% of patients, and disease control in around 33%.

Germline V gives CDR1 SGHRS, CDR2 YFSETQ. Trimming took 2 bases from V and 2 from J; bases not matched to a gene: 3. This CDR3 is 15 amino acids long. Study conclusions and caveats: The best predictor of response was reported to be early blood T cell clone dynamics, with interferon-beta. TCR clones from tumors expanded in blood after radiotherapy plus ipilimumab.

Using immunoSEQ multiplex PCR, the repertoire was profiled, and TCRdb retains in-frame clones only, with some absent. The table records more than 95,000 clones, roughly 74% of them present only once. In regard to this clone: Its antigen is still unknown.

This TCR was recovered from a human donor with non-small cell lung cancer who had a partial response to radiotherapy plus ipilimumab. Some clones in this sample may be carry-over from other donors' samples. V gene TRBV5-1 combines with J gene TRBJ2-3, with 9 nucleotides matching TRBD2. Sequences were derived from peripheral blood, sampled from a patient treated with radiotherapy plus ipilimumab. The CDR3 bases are TGCGCCAGCAGCTTTGCTAGCGGGGCCACAGATACGCAGTATTTT. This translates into CASSFASGATDTQYF.